The 9 T cell receptor beta chains below come from one sample, sequenced in a study of vaccination and CD4 T cells after COVID-19. With the Oncomine TCR Beta short-read assay, DNA from cultured CD4+ T cells was sequenced. TCRdb analysed the PCR reads with MiXCR anew, one entry per CDR3 protein. This table has some 12,000 distinct CDR3 sequences, 30% appearing once. These receptors' targets are unknown. Indicated treatment: roughly 10-day PBMC culture with coronavirus spike peptide pools or control peptides (ViraFEST assay). Source material: cultured CD4+ T cells from blood. These receptors originate from a human donor with COVID-19.

V usage is TRBV24-1 and J usage is TRBJ2-3, with 8 bases that match TRBD2. Germline-derived CDR1 and CDR2 are KGHDR and SFDVKD. The length of the CDR3 is 17 residues. Trimming cost V 0 bases and J 2 bases; bases outside gene matches: 6. CDR3 DNA sequence: TGTGCCACCAGTGATTTGTCCGCGGGGGGTCTCACAGATACGCAGTATTTT. Protein: CATSDLSAGGLTDTQYF.

The count of this clonotype is one. The genes are TRBV11-2 and TRBJ1-4, with D hard to call. Germline CDR1 SGHAT, CDR2 FQNNGV. V gave up 5 bases and J gave up 8 bases, with 15 bases separating them. The CDR3 length is 14 residues. DNA for the CDR3: TGTGCCAGCAGCCCCCTCTCATTGTGGGAAAAACTGTTTTTT. This encodes CASSPLSLWEKLFF.

The CDR3 reads CASSLWGSGQAFF. CDR3 coding DNA: TGTGCCAGCAGCTTGTGGGGATCCGGACAAGCTTTCTTT. The genes are TRBV5-4 and TRBJ1-1, with D unresolved. V was shortened by 1 base and J by 9 bases, with 13 bases between the two germline ends. Germline-derived CDR1 and CDR2 are SGHNT and YYREEE (reference sequence). This CDR3 is built from 13 residues.

This clonotype was detected a few times. The gene calls are TRBV2 and TRBJ2-2, with 11 bases fitting TRBD2. The CDR3 runs to 14 residues. Germline V gene sequence: CDR1 SNHLY, CDR2 FYNNEI. V shed 6 bases and J 6 bases; nucleotides not matched to a gene: 3. The CDR3 here is CASRISGGAGELFF. The CDR3 DNA follows: TGTGCCAGCAGGATTAGCGGGGGGGCCGGGGAGCTGTTTTTT.

This chain links TRBV3-1 with TRBJ1-2; D might be TRBD1 (6 bases). This CDR3 comprises 15 residues. V was shortened by 0 bases and J by 7 bases, with 15 bases between the two germline ends. Germline V lookup: CDR1 LGHDT, CDR2 YNNKEL (reference sequence). CDR3 sequence (DNA): TGTGCCAGCAGCCAAGATTGGGGGGGCTCGGCTGGCTACACCTTC. Translating gives CASSQDWGGSAGYTF. Full variable domain (outside the CDR3, taken from reference TRBV3-1 and TRBJ1-2): DTAVSQTPKYLVTQMGNDKSIKCEQNLGHDTMYWYKQDSKKFLKIMFSYNNKELIINETVPNRFSPKSPDKAHLNLHINSLELGDSAVYFCASSQDWGGSAGYTFGSGTRLTVV.

This rearrangement joins TRBV5-1 to TRBJ1-6; weak D call: TRBD1 (5 bases). Germline-derived CDR1 and CDR2 are SGHRS and YFSETQ. This CDR3 contains 16 residues. V dropped 0 bases and J dropped 6 bases, with 13 bases sitting between them. CDR3 DNA sequence: TGCGCCAGCAGCTTGGGACCCCCAGGGCCTAATTCACCCCTCCACTTT. This translates into CASSLGPPGPNSPLHF. The variable domain in full, completed from reference TRBV5-1 and TRBJ1-6, reads KAGVTQTPRYLIKTRGQQVTLSCSPISGHRSVSWYQQTPGQGLQFLFEYFSETQRNKGNFPGRFSGRQFSNSRSEMNVSTLELGDSALYLCASSLGPPGPNSPLHFGNGTRLTVT.

This clonotype turned up a few times. The V gene is TRBV9, the J gene TRBJ2-5; D is unclear. The V end was cut by 1 base, the J end by 0 bases, with 4 bases between. CDR1 SGDLS and CDR2 YYNGEE come from the germline V gene. This CDR3 region has 13 residues. Here the CDR3 reads CASSVQNQETQYF. CDR3 nucleotide sequence: TGTGCCAGCAGCGTACAGAACCAAGAGACCCAGTACTTC.

The rearrangement uses TRBV12-3 or TRBV12-4 and TRBJ2-7; 8 bases match TRBD1. V lost 3 bases to trimming and J lost 4 bases; unmatched junction nucleotides: 2. The CDR3 is 13 residues long. In DNA, the CDR3 is TGTGCCAGCAGTTTCCAGGGGGCATACGAGCAGTACTTC. Its translation: CASSFQGAYEQYF.

The rearrangement links TRBV20-1 to TRBJ1-1, with 10 bases that match TRBD1. The V gene end was trimmed by 0 bases and the J gene end by 1 base; junction bases not matched to a gene: 2. Germline V CDR1 and CDR2: DFQATT, SNEGSKA (reference sequence). The CDR3 is made up of 15 amino acids. Written as DNA, the CDR3 is TGCAGTGCTAGAGACCGGACAGGGGGGAACACTGAAGCTTTCTTT. It specifies CSARDRTGGNTEAFF.